These 8 T cell receptor beta chains originate from one sample sequenced in a study of blood T cell repertoires in COVID-19. Assay: immunoSEQ multiplex PCR; the TCRdb copy retains only in-frame clones and omits some. The repertoire holds hundreds of thousands of clones, 85% seen once, with 4% to 6% in the top ten. The sample was peripheral blood. Receptor source: a man aged 50 to 60 with active or convalescent COVID-19.

The chain recombines TRBV7-9 with TRBJ1-6; tentatively, D is TRBD1 (6 bases). V was cut by 5 bases and J by 4 bases, with 12 bases left in between. Per germline, CDR1 SEHNR and CDR2 FQNEAQ (reference sequence). The CDR3 consists of 15 residues. The CDR3 spells CASSQGGQYNSPLHF. CDR3 in DNA: TGTGCCAGCAGCCAAGGGGGACAATATAATTCACCCCTCCACTTT.

The chain links TRBV5-4 to TRBJ2-1; TRBD2 matches at 8 bases. Losses at the gene ends were 0 bases for V and 2 bases for J; bases not matched to a gene: 4. This CDR3 is built from 16 residues. Germline V lookup: CDR1 SGHNT, CDR2 YYREEE (reference sequence). The CDR3 loop reads CASSLELAEPYNEQFF. The CDR3 DNA sequence: TGTGCCAGCAGCTTGGAACTAGCGGAGCCCTACAATGAGCAGTTCTTC.

J is TRBJ2-1 and V is TRBV7-3, with D possibly being TRBD2 (5 bases). The CDR3 has 15 residues. Germline CDR1 and CDR2: SGHTA and FQGTGA. The V and J ends lost 2 bases and 5 bases respectively, with 13 bases between them. The CDR3 reads CASSLQAGLHNEQFF. In DNA form, the CDR3 reads TGTGCCAGCAGCTTACAGGCAGGACTCCACAATGAGCAGTTCTTC.

With regard to this clone: This CDR3 is also generated by other DNA sequences in the sample. The V call is TRBV7-9, the J call TRBJ2-2; weak D call: TRBD2 (6 bases). The CDR3 runs to 15 residues. Germline CDR1 SEHNR, CDR2 FQNEAQ (reference sequence). V gave up 0 bases and J gave up 4 bases, with 9 bases separating them. For the CDR3, the DNA is TGTGCCAGCAGCTTAGCGGGAGGTACCACCGGGGAGCTGTTTTTT. It codes for CASSLAGGTTGELFF.

This chain connects TRBV5-5 to TRBJ2-3; perhaps TRBD1 as D (5 bases). V lost 7 bases and J 0 bases, leaving 15 bases between the germline ends. This CDR3 spans 15 amino acids. CDR1 and CDR2 from the germline V gene are SGHKS and YYEKEE (reference sequence). The CDR3 is CASCYSRVSTDTQYF. The CDR3 DNA follows: TGTGCCAGCTGCTACAGCAGGGTTAGCACAGATACGCAGTATTTT.

V and J are TRBV4-3 and TRBJ2-3, with 7 bases fitting TRBD1. The CDR3 covers 17 residues. J gave up 2 bases and V 3 bases, and 11 bases lay outside the gene matches. Germline loops: CDR1 LGHNA, CDR2 YSLEER. The CDR3 reads CASSQAARQGPTDTQYF. Here the CDR3 DNA reads TGCGCCAGCAGCCAGGCTGCCAGACAGGGACCCACAGATACGCAGTATTTT.

The rearrangement joins TRBV5-1 to TRBJ2-2, with 11 bases identical to TRBD2. The CDR3 length is 16 residues. Germline assignment: CDR1 SGHRS and CDR2 YFSETQ. V was pared by 0 bases and J by 11 bases, with 9 bases of the junction left unmatched. CDR3 in DNA: TGCGCCAGCAGCTTGGAGGGACTAGCGGAGTGGGGAGAGCTGTTTTTT. Translation gives CASSLEGLAEWGELFF. Full variable domain (rest looked up from reference TRBV5-1 and TRBJ2-2): KAGVTQTPRYLIKTRGQQVTLSCSPISGHRSVSWYQQTPGQGLQFLFEYFSETQRNKGNFPGRFSGRQFSNSRSEMNVSTLELGDSALYLCASSLEGLAEWGELFFGEGSRLTVL.

The chain uses TRBV25-1 and TRBJ2-7; D unresolved. Germline lookup yields CDR1 MGHDK and CDR2 SYGVNS. The CDR3 consists of 14 residues. V lost 1 base and J 0 bases, leaving 7 bases between the germline ends. The CDR3 region is CASSESSDSYEQYF. CDR3 coding DNA: TGTGCCAGCAGTGAATCCAGCGACTCCTACGAGCAGTACTTC.